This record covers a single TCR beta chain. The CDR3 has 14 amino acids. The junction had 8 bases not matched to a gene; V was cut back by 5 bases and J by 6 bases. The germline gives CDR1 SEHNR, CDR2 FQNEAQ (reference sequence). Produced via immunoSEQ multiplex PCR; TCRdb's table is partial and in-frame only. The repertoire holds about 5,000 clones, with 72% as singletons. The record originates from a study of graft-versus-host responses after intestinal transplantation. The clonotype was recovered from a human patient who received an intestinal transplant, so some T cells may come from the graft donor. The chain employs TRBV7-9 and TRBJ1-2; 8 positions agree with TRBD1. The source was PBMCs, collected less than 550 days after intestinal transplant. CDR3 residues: CASSPSTGVDGYTF. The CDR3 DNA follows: TGTGCCAGCAGCCCGTCGACAGGGGTTGATGGCTACACCTTC.